This entry concerns a single T cell receptor beta chain. The junction departs from the called germline gene at one end, perhaps through a read error. Clones were sequenced by immunoSEQ multiplex PCR, and TCRdb holds only the in-frame ones, with some missing. The data contain some 120,000 clones, around four fifths of them seen just once; the ten biggest clones take up roughly 25%. The data were taken from a study of blood T cell repertoires in COVID-19. Study-wide context: In each case, the material was cDNA or gDNA derived from T cells, B-cell-depleted T cells, or PBMCs.

Germline V gene data show CDR1 as SGHDN and CDR2 as FVKESK. CDR3 length equals 13 residues. The chain uses TRBV14 and TRBJ1-4, with no clear D. Sequencing was carried out using peripheral blood. This sequence was found in a human donor in a cohort sampled during active COVID-19. The CDR3 spells CASSQAGSSILLF. For the CDR3, the DNA is TGTGCCAGCAGCCAAGCCGGGAGTTCCATCCTGCTTTTT.